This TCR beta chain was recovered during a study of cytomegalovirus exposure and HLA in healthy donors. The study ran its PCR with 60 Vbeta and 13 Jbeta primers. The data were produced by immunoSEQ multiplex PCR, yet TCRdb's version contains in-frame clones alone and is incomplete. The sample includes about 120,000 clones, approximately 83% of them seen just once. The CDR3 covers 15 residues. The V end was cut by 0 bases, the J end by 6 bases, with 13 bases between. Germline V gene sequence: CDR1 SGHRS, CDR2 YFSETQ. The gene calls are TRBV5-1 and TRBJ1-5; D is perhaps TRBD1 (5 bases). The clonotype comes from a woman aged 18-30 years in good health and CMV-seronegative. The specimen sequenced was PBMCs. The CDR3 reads CASSLVQGGSQPQHF. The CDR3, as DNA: TGCGCCAGCAGCTTGGTGCAGGGAGGGAGTCAGCCCCAGCATTTT.